The present T cell receptor (beta chain) was sequenced within a study of shared clonotypes between healthy human individuals. Produced via immunoSEQ multiplex PCR; TCRdb's table is partial and in-frame only. This sample has 2 million to 3 million clones; roughly 93% occur once, and the top ten carry more than 0.35%. This CDR3 region has 15 residues. V was clipped by 5 bases and J by 2 bases, with 12 bases between them. Germline loops: CDR1 SEHNR, CDR2 FQNEAQ (reference sequence). Sequenced input: naive CD4+ T cells from PBMCs. Described subset: CD45RA+ positively selected. This sequence originates from a man aged 18 to 29 in good health. Some clones in this sample may be carry-over from other donors' samples. The J gene is TRBJ1-4, the V gene TRBV7-9; no reliable D call. CDR3 loop: CASSRQVGTNEKLFF. CDR3 DNA sequence: TGTGCCAGCAGCCGCCAGGTGGGGACTAATGAAAAACTGTTTTTT.